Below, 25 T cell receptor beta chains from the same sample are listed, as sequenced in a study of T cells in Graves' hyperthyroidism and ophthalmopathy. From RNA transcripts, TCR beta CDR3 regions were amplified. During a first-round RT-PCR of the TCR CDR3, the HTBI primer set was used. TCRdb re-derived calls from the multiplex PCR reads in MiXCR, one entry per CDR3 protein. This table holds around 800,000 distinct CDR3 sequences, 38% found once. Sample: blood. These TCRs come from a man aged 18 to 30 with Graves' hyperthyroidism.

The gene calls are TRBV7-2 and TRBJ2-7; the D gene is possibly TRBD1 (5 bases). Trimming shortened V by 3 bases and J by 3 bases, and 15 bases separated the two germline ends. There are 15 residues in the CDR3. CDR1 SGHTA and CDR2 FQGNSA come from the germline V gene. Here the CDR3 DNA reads TGTGCCAGCAGCTTTTCAGTGAACAGGAGCTACGAGCAGTACTTC. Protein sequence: CASSFSVNRSYEQYF. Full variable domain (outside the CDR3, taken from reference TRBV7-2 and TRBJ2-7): GAGVSQSPSNKVTEKGKDVELRCDPISGHTALYWYRQSLGQGLEFLIYFQGNSAPDKSGLPSDRFSAERTGGSVSTLTIQRTQQEDSAVYLCASSFSVNRSYEQYFGPGTRLTVT.

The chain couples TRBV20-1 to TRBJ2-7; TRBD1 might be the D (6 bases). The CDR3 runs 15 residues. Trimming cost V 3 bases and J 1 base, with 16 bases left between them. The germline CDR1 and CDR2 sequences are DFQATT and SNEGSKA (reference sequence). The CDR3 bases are TGCAGTGCTAGCCTCTGGGGACATCGATCCTACGAGCAGTACTTC. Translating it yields CSASLWGHRSYEQYF.

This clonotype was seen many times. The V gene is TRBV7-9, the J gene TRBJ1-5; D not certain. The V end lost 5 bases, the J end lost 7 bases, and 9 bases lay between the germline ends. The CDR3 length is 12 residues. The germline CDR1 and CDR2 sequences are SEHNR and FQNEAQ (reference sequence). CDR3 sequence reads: CASSDHEQPQHF. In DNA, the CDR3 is TGTGCCAGCAGCGATCACGAGCAGCCCCAGCATTTT.

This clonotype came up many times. The CDR3 region is CATRTSGGSYEQYF. The CDR3 DNA reads TGTGCCACTCGGACTAGCGGAGGTTCCTACGAGCAGTACTTC. The chain couples TRBV6-5 to TRBJ2-7; 10 bases align to TRBD2. Germline-derived CDR1 and CDR2 are MNHEY and SVGAGI. There are 14 residues in the CDR3. The ends lost 10 bases at V and 1 base at J; junction bases unmatched: 7.

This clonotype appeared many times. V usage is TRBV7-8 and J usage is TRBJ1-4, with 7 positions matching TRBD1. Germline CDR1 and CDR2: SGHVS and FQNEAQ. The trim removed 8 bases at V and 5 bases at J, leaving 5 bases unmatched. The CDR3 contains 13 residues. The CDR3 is CASRTGGNEKLFF. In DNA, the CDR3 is TGTGCCAGCCGGACAGGAGGAAATGAAAAACTGTTTTTT.

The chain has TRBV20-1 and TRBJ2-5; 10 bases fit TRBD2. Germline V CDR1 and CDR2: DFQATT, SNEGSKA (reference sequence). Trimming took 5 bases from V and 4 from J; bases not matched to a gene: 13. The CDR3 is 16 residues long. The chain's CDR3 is CSAQDSSGRTGETQYF. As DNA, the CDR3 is TGCAGTGCTCAAGACTCTAGCGGGAGAACAGGAGAGACCCAGTACTTC.

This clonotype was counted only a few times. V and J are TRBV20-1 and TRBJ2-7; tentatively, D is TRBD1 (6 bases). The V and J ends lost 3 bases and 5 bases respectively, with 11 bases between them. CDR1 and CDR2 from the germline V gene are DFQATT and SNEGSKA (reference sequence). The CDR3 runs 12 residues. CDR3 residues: CSARQGNNEQYF. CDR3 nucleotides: TGCAGTGCTAGGCAGGGGAACAACGAGCAGTACTTC.

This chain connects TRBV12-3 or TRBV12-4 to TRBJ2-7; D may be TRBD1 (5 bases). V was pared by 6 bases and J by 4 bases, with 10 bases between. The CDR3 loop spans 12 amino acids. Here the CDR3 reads CASSPGMYEQYF. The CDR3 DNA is TGTGCCAGCAGCCCAGGGATGTACGAGCAGTACTTC.

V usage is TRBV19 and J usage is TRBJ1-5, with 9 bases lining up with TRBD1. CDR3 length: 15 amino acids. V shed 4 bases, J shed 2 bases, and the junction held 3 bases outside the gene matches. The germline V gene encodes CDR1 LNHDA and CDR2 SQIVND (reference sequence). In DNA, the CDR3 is TGTGCCAGTAGTACTCGGGACAGGGGCAATCAGCCCCAGCATTTT. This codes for CASSTRDRGNQPQHF.

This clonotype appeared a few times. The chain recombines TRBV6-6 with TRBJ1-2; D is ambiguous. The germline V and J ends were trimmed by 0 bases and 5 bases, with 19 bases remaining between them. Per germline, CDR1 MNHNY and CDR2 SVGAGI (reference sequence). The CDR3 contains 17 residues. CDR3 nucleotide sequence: TGTGCCAGCAGTTACTCACCAGGCCCTTTATCCCCTTATGGCTACACCTTC. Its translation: CASSYSPGPLSPYGYTF.

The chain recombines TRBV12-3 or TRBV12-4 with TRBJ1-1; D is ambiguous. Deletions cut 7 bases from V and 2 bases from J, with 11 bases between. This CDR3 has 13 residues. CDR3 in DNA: TGTGCCAGCACCCTAACCCGAAACACTGAAGCTTTCTTT. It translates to CASTLTRNTEAFF.

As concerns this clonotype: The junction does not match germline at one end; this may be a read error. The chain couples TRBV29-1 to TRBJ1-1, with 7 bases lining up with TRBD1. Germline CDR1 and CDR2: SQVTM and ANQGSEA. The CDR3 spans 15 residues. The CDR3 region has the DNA TGCAGCGTTGCCTTAGGGGGACAGATGGACACTAAAGCTTTCTTT. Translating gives CSVALGGQMDTKAFF.

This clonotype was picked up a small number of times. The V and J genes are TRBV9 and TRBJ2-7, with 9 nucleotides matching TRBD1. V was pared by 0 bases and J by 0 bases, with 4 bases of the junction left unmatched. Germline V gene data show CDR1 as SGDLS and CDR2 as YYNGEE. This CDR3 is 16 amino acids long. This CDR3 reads CASSVGTGAFSYEQYF. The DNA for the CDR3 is TGTGCCAGCAGCGTAGGGACAGGGGCGTTCTCCTACGAGCAGTACTTC.

Here the CDR3 reads CALGTSGIYEQYF. The CDR3 DNA sequence: TGTGCCCTCGGGACTAGCGGGATCTACGAGCAGTACTTC. The chain has TRBV10-3 and TRBJ2-7, with 13 bases that match TRBD2. The germline CDR1 and CDR2 sequences are ENHRY and SYGVKD. The CDR3 is 13 residues long. After removal of 11 bases from V and 3 bases from J, the junction contained 4 bases not matched to a gene.

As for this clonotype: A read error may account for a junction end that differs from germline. As DNA, the CDR3 is TGTGCCACCAGTAGTCCCAGGGTTCAGCCCCAGCATTTT. Its translation: CATSSPRVQPQHF. The J gene is TRBJ1-5, the V gene TRBV2; perhaps TRBD1 as D (5 bases). There are 13 residues in the CDR3. Germline V lookup: CDR1 SNHLY, CDR2 FYNNEI.

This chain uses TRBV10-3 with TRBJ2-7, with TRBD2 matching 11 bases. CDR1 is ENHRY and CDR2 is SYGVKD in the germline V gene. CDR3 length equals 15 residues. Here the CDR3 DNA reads TGTGCAGAGGGGTTAGCGGGAGGGCCAGGCCGCGAGCAGTACTTC. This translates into CAEGLAGGPGREQYF.

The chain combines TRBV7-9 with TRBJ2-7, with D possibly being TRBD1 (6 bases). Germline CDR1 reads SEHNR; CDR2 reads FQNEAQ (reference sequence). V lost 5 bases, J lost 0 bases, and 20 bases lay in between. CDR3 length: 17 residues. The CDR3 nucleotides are TGTGCCAGCAGCCAAACTACAGGGTGGGGGATCTCCTACGAGCAGTACTTC. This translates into CASSQTTGWGISYEQYF. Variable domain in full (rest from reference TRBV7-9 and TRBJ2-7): DTGVSQNPRHKITKRGQNVTFRCDPISEHNRLYWYRQTLGQGPEFLTYFQNEAQLEKSRLLSDRFSAERPKGSFSTLEIQRTEQGDSAMYLCASSQTTGWGISYEQYFGPGTRLTVT.

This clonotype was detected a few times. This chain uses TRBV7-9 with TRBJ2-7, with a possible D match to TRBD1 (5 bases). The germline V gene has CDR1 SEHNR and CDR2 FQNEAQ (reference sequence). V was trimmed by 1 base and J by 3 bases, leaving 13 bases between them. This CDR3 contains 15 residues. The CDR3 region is CASSLVRSQGYEQYF. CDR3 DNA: TGTGCCAGCAGCTTAGTGCGGTCGCAGGGCTACGAGCAGTACTTC.

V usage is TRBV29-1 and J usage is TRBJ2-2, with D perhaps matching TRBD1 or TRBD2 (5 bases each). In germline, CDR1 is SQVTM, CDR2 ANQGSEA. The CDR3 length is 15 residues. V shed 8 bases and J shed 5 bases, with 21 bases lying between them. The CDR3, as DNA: TGCAGCATTCGTGAGGGTAGCAGGGCTACCGGGGAGCTGTTTTTT. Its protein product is CSIREGSRATGELFF.

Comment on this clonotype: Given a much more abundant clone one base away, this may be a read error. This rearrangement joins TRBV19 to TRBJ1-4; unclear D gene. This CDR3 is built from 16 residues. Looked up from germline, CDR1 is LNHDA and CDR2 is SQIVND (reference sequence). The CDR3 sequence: CVSSVTRVTTNEKLFF. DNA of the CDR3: TGTGTCAGTAGTGTGACGAGGGTGACAACTAATGAAAAACTGTTTTTT.

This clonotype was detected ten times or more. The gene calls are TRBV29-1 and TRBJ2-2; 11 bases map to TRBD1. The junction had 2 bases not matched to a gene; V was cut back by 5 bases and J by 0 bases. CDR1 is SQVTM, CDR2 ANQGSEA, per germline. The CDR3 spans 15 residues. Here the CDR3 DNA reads TGCAGCGTTAGGACAGGGGGCCCGAACACCGGGGAGCTGTTTTTT. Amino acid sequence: CSVRTGGPNTGELFF.

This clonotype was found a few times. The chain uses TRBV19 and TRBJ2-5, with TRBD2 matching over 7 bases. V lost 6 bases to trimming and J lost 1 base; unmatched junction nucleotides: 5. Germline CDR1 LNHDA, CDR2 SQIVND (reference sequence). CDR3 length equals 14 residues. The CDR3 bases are TGTGCCAGTAGGCGGGGAGGGGTCCAAGAGACCCAGTACTTC. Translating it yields CASRRGGVQETQYF.

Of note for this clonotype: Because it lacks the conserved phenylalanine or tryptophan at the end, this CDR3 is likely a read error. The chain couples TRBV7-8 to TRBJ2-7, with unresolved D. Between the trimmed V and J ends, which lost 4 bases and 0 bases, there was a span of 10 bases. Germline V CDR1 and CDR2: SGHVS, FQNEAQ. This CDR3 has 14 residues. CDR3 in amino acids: CASSWTDPSYEQYL. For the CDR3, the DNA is TGTGCCAGCAGCTGGACGGACCCCTCCTACGAGCAGTACCTC.

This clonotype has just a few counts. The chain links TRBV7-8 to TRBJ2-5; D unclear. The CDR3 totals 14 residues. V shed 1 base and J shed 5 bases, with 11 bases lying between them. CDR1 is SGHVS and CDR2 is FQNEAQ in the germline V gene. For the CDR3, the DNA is TGTGCCAGCAGCTTAGACCCGGCCGTCGAGACCCAGTACTTC. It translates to CASSLDPAVETQYF.

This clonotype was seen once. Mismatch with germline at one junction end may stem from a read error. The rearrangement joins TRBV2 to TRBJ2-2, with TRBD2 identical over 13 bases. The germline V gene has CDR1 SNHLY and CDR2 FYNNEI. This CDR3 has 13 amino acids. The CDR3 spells CASTSGGAGELFF. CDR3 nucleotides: TGTGCCAGTACTAGCGGGGGGGCCGGAGAGCTGTTTTTT.